This T cell receptor beta chain was sequenced in a study of blood T cell repertoires in COVID-19. This clone was seen only once. Libraries were prepared by immunoSEQ multiplex PCR; TCRdb keeps only in-frame clonotypes and omits some of them. The table lists 350,000 to 450,000 clones, about 89% of them singletons. Exposed volunteers were people who met a COVID-19 case within 2 weeks before study entry. This TCR was recovered from a woman aged 40 to 55 who had been exposed to COVID-19. Sequencing was done on a sample of PBMCs or T cells enriched from blood (not recorded which).

CDR3 in amino acids: CASSRPGTGANVLTF. The CDR3 nucleotides are TGCGCCAGCAGCCGACCAGGGACTGGGGCCAACGTCCTGACTTTC. The gene calls are TRBV4-1 and TRBJ2-6; D is possibly TRBD1 (5 bases). This CDR3 is 15 amino acids long. Germline values: CDR1 MGHRA, CDR2 YSYEKL. V was shortened by 4 bases and J by 2 bases, with 9 bases between the two germline ends.